The rows below give T cell receptor beta chains drawn from one sample of a study of shared clonotypes between healthy human individuals. Assay: immunoSEQ multiplex PCR; the TCRdb copy retains only in-frame clones and omits some. The sample lists approximately 2.5 million clones, 80% to 95% occurring once. Material for sequencing was naive CD4+ T cells from PBMCs. All receptors derive from a man between 18 and 29 years old in good health. Some clones in this sample may be carry-over from other donors' samples. CDR3s include the opening cysteine and the closing phenylalanine or tryptophan. Rows may omit the clone size; those that give it use once, few, many or a size class.

clone size	V gene	J gene	CDR3 protein
few	TRBV4-1	TRBJ1-1	CASSRHTGANTEAFF
NA	TRBV5-1	TRBJ2-7	CASSLVVDSYEQYF
few	TRBV11-2	TRBJ2-7	CASTTDPVQSYEQYF
NA	TRBV10-3	TRBJ1-2	CAISEMFLDRGPGGYTF
NA	TRBV28	TRBJ2-7	CASRQGQGDEQYF
NA	TRBV9	TRBJ1-1	CASSGGGANTEAFF
NA	TRBV10-3	TRBJ2-7	CAISRQGDNHEQYF
once	TRBV5-1	TRBJ2-7	CASSFGTGDSEQYF
NA	TRBV6-6	TRBJ2-5	CASSYAGGTQETQYF
NA	TRBV10-3	TRBJ2-5	CAISDGTSAETQYF
NA	TRBV27	TRBJ1-1	CASSLDGYGGRTEAFF
NA	TRBV28	TRBJ1-2	CASSRTGTGGYGYGYTF
NA	TRBV28	TRBJ1-5	CASGQAGQPQHF
few	TRBV16	TRBJ1-4	CASSPAKAEANEKLFF
NA	TRBV7-9	TRBJ2-2	CASRKGTGRTGELFF
NA	TRBV10-3	TRBJ2-5	CAISLSGATETQYF
once	TRBV19	TRBJ1-2	CASTGQGGNYGYTF
NA	TRBV28	TRBJ2-4	CASSLAGTTKNIQYF
NA	TRBV5-1	TRBJ2-7	CASSFSGRGEEQYF
NA	TRBV14	TRBJ2-1	CASSQVGVHNEQFF
NA	TRBV18	TRBJ2-7	CASSPIQLDNEQYF
once	TRBV10-3	TRBJ2-3	CAISDERAVVAQYF
once	TRBV25-1	TRBJ2-2	CASSEDWPTRNTGELFF
NA	TRBV5-4	TRBJ2-1	CASSSRRGPGYNEQFF
NA	TRBV5-1	TRBJ2-2	CASAGGGGNTGELFF
NA	TRBV28	TRBJ2-2	CASSFFYPTGELFF
NA	TRBV7-2	TRBJ2-7	CASSLVYTGGYEQYF
NA	TRBV28	TRBJ2-7	CAAGSPTPYEQYF
NA	TRBV6-1	TRBJ1-3	CASSEPLSSGNTIYF
NA	TRBV7-2	TRBJ1-3	CASSPTRGGNTIYF
NA	TRBV30	TRBJ1-2	CAWNDWQYYGYTF
once	TRBV7-9	TRBJ2-2	CASGGLTGELFF
once	TRBV30	TRBJ1-1	CAWSADGNRGATEAFF
NA	TRBV27	TRBJ2-1	CASSAAGGTYNEQFF
NA	TRBV5-1	TRBJ2-1	CASSLLAYNEQFF
NA	TRBV29-1	TRBJ1-1	CSVEGLMNTEAFF
NA	TRBV18	TRBJ1-5	CASSQDGDQPQHF